The 15 T cell receptor beta chains below were found in one sample sequenced in a study of response to subunit inactivated influenza vaccine (dated by TCRdb to about 2018). Read against the paper, the sample's time point label means: around 42 days after influenza vaccine administration. Library creation used RT-PCR. The instrument given in TCRdb is Illumina HiSeq 2500. In TCRdb, the public reads were trimmed at Q25 with fastp and aligned with MiXCR, with productive beta chains retained. Entries are consolidated by CDR3 protein sequence, retaining the most common genes and DNA. The sample table records roughly 150,000 distinct CDR3 sequences; about a tenth of these occur just once. The top ten clones comprise around 12% of the sample. This specimen was non-naive T cells sorted from PBMCs, taken roughly 48 days after vaccination. What the cell subset or site label conveys for this sample: memory T cell fraction. Every receptor here comes from a man aged 45-60 years who received an inactivated influenza vaccine. Donor details come from another sample of the same person, matched by shared clones.

This clonotype occurred many times. The V call is TRBV4-2, the J call TRBJ2-2; D gene unclear. Germline V gene sequence: CDR1 LGHNA, CDR2 YNFKEQ. The CDR3 is 15 amino acids. V lost 4 bases and J lost 0, with 9 bases in between. CDR3 sequence reads: CASSPSSPNTGELFF. The CDR3 DNA sequence: TGTGCCAGCAGCCCCTCAAGCCCGAACACCGGGGAGCTGTTTTTT.

This clonotype was seen a few times. The chain has TRBV7-9 and TRBJ1-1, with D uncertain. Between the trimmed V and J ends, which lost 1 base and 1 base, there was a span of 7 bases. CDR3 size: 14 residues. CDR1 and CDR2 (germline): SEHNR, FQNEAQ (reference sequence). The CDR3 DNA reads as TGTGCCAGCAGCTTAGGAGCTCAGAACACTGAAGCTTTCTTT. This sequence encodes CASSLGAQNTEAFF.

The gene calls are TRBV28 and TRBJ1-4; D call uncertain. V lost 5 bases and J 3 bases, leaving 10 bases between the germline ends. The CDR3 consists of 14 residues. In germline, CDR1 is MDHEN, CDR2 SYDVKM. DNA of the CDR3: TGTGCCAGCAGTAACCGGGAACCTAATGAAAAACTGTTTTTT. Its protein product is CASSNREPNEKLFF.

This clonotype appeared many times. This chain links TRBV28 with TRBJ1-2, with TRBD1 as a possible D gene (6 bases). The CDR3 consists of 17 residues. Germline lookup yields CDR1 MDHEN and CDR2 SYDVKM. Trimming cost V 7 bases and J 3 bases, with 24 bases left between them. DNA of the CDR3: TGTGCCAGCAAGGGGGGAATAGTAGGGGTCGATCACTATGGCTACACCTTC. Amino acids: CASKGGIVGVDHYGYTF.

A few counts support this clonotype. J is TRBJ2-5 and V is TRBV28; D may be TRBD1 or TRBD2 (6 bases each). Germline V gene lookup returns CDR1 MDHEN and CDR2 SYDVKM. The CDR3 has 14 residues. Trimming removed 5 bases from V and 5 bases from J, with 15 bases in between. The CDR3 DNA follows: TGTGCCAGCAGTCCCCTCCAGGGGAGGGAGACCCAGTACTTC. It codes for CASSPLQGRETQYF.

This clonotype has only a few counts. The chain has TRBV12-3 or TRBV12-4 and TRBJ1-5, with D tentatively TRBD1 (5 bases). This CDR3 region has 13 residues. V lost 3 bases, J lost 6 bases, and 9 bases lay in between. The CDR3 DNA sequence: TGTGCCAGCAGTTTCCAGGGAAGTCAGCCCCAGCATTTT. It encodes CASSFQGSQPQHF.

In its sample, this clonotype was seen many times. This chain joins TRBV28 and TRBJ1-4; D unresolved. The V end lost 3 bases, the J end lost 0 bases, and 17 bases lay between the germline ends. The CDR3 sequence is 18 residues long. The germline gives CDR1 MDHEN, CDR2 SYDVKM. CDR3 sequence reads: CASSFSWALSATNEKLFF. The CDR3 nucleotides are TGTGCCAGCAGTTTTAGCTGGGCACTATCAGCAACTAATGAAAAACTGTTTTTT.

This clonotype has at least ten counts. The V call is TRBV4-1, the J call TRBJ1-3; D ambiguous. The V end was cut by 0 bases, the J end by 5 bases, with 5 bases between. CDR3 length: 13 amino acids. The germline CDR1 and CDR2 sequences are MGHRA and YSYEKL. The CDR3 coding sequence is TGCGCCAGCAGCCAAGATCTCCGAAACACCATATATTTT. Translating gives CASSQDLRNTIYF.

This clonotype appeared a few times. The rearrangement joins TRBV27 to TRBJ2-7; 7 bases fit TRBD1. J lost 3 bases, V lost 5 bases, and 7 bases had no gene match. Per germline, CDR1 MNHEY and CDR2 SMNVEV (reference sequence). The CDR3 totals 14 residues. The CDR3 is CASSLGTAGYEQYF. DNA for the CDR3: TGTGCCAGCAGTCTTGGGACAGCAGGCTACGAGCAGTACTTC.

The table lists this clonotype with many counts. The J gene is TRBJ2-7, the V gene TRBV20-1; D ambiguous. Trimming took 4 bases from V and 7 from J, leaving 14 bases between them. The CDR3 length is 12 residues. CDR1 and CDR2 (germline): DFQATT, SNEGSKA (reference sequence). The CDR3 DNA reads as TGCAGTGCTACAGGTTCCCATTTAGAGCAGTACTTC. Protein sequence: CSATGSHLEQYF.

V and J are TRBV4-2 and TRBJ2-3; 15 bases map to TRBD2. The CDR3 runs 22 residues. Germline CDR1 reads LGHNA; CDR2 reads YNFKEQ. The ends lost 4 bases at V and 5 bases at J; junction bases unmatched: 22. The CDR3 coding sequence is TGTGCCAGCAGCCCTCAGGGGGCTTGGACTAGCGGGAGGGTTCAGGGAGGAGATACGCAGTATTTT. Its translation: CASSPQGAWTSGRVQGGDTQYF.

This clonotype showed up just a few times. The rearrangement links TRBV13 to TRBJ1-1; possibly TRBD1 for D (5 bases). V shed 2 bases and J shed 5 bases, with 12 bases lying between them. This CDR3 comprises 14 residues. From germline, CDR1 is PRHDT and CDR2 FYEKMQ (reference sequence). For the CDR3, the DNA is TGTGCCAGCAGCTTACGGACTCCAGGGACTGAAGCTTTCTTT. This sequence encodes CASSLRTPGTEAFF.

V and J are TRBV28 and TRBJ1-2, with D maybe TRBD1 (5 bases). V lost 1 base and J lost 4, with 7 bases in between. The CDR3 contains 13 residues. Germline V gene data show CDR1 as MDHEN and CDR2 as SYDVKM. The CDR3 region is CASSLSGVYGYTF. CDR3 nucleotide sequence: TGTGCCAGCAGTTTATCGGGGGTCTATGGCTACACCTTC.

This clonotype was detected many times. V and J are TRBV12-3 or TRBV12-4 and TRBJ1-1; unclear D gene. V lost 1 base and J 5 bases, leaving 14 bases between the germline ends. CDR3 length equals 15 residues. In DNA, the CDR3 is TGTGCCAGCAGTTTAGAGCCCCGGTCTCGTACTGAAGCTTTCTTT. It encodes CASSLEPRSRTEAFF.

This clonotype rates as medium-sized. The chain uses TRBV29-1 and TRBJ2-1; D remains ambiguous. Trimming removed 4 bases from V and 8 bases from J, with 9 bases in between. The V gene's germline CDR1 is SQVTM and CDR2 ANQGSEA. The CDR3 loop spans 11 amino acids. DNA for the CDR3: TGCAGCGTTGGTTTCCTGGATGAGCAGTTCTTC. Protein product: CSVGFLDEQFF.